Listed here are 25 T cell receptor beta chains from one sample, sequenced in a study of shared clonotypes between healthy human individuals. Method: immunoSEQ multiplex PCR; TCRdb's copy keeps in-frame clones and lacks some. This sample has over 700,000 clones, with around 70% found just once. Sequencing was done on a sample of memory CD4+ T cells sorted from blood. The subset: CD45RA-negative fraction. Receptors were obtained from a woman in her thirties in good health.

The gene calls are TRBV7-8 and TRBJ2-3, with TRBD2 identical over 12 bases. V was pared by 2 bases and J by 4 bases, with 19 bases of the junction left unmatched. Germline CDR1 SGHVS, CDR2 FQNEAQ. The CDR3 has 21 amino acids. CDR3 nucleotide sequence: TGTGCCAGCAGCTTACTTAGGGCTAGCGGGAGGGCCTTATGGAGGTCAGATACGCAGTATTTT. Amino acids: CASSLLRASGRALWRSDTQYF. Using reference TRBV7-8 and TRBJ2-3 for the parts outside the CDR3, the full variable domain is GAGVSQSPRYKVAKRGQDVALRCDPISGHVSLFWYQQALGQGPEFLTYFQNEAQLDKSGLPSDRFFAERPEGSVSTLKIQRTQQEDSAVYLCASSLLRASGRALWRSDTQYFGPGTRLTVL.

The V and J genes are TRBV2 and TRBJ2-1, with D perhaps matching TRBD2 (6 bases). CDR1 and CDR2 (germline): SNHLY, FYNNEI. With 7 bases removed from V and 2 bases from J, the gap between germline ends came to 24 bases. CDR3 length equals 18 residues. Written as DNA, the CDR3 is TGTGCCAGCAAGAATCGGGCGGGATCCTTGACCCCCTACAATGAGCAGTTCTTC. Its protein is CASKNRAGSLTPYNEQFF.

This chain joins TRBV19 and TRBJ1-1, with a weak D call TRBD1 (6 bases). The CDR3 runs 16 residues. V lost 6 bases and J 1 base, leaving 18 bases between the germline ends. The germline CDR1 and CDR2 sequences are LNHDA and SQIVND (reference sequence). The CDR3 DNA reads as TGTGCCAGTAGGCACCGGGACAACAAACCGAACACTGAAGCTTTCTTT. Encoded protein: CASRHRDNKPNTEAFF.

This chain joins TRBV28 and TRBJ1-1; no reliable D call. Trimming cost V 2 bases and J 3 bases, with 13 bases left between them. This CDR3 spans 15 amino acids. Germline assignment: CDR1 MDHEN and CDR2 SYDVKM. The CDR3 loop is CASSLGGLGDTEAFF. The CDR3 nucleotides read TGTGCCAGCAGTTTAGGTGGTCTCGGGGACACTGAAGCTTTCTTT.

Remarks on this clone: One end of the junction does not line up with germline, which may come from a read error. J is TRBJ1-1 and V is TRBV28, with D hard to call. Germline CDR1 MDHEN, CDR2 SYDVKM. This CDR3 has 13 residues. The CDR3 is CASILNKNTEAFF. The CDR3 bases are TGTGCCAGCATTTTAAATAAAAACACTGAAGCTTTCTTT.

This chain links TRBV13 with TRBJ2-2; D is ambiguous. Germline values: CDR1 PRHDT, CDR2 FYEKMQ (reference sequence). V lost 5 bases to trimming and J lost 0 bases, with 13 bases between them. The CDR3 consists of 16 residues. This chain's CDR3 is CASSPQFYANTGELFF. The CDR3 nucleotides read TGTGCCAGCAGCCCACAATTTTACGCGAACACCGGGGAGCTGTTTTTT.

Concerning this clone: A much larger clone is a single base away; this may be a read error. This chain uses TRBV14 with TRBJ2-2, with D hard to call. Per the germline V gene, CDR1 is SGHDN and CDR2 is FVKESK. The CDR3 loop spans 11 amino acids. Trimming took off 5 bases at V and 2 bases at J, with 0 bases between the two ends. Here the CDR3 reads CASSNTGELFF. In DNA form, the CDR3 reads TGTGCCAGCAGCAACACCGGGGAGCTGTTTTTT.

This clone has at least ten counts. V is TRBV5-4 and J is TRBJ2-5; 10 bases are shared with TRBD2. Germline lookup yields CDR1 SGHNT and CDR2 YYREEE (reference sequence). V lost 4 bases to trimming and J lost 6 bases; unmatched junction nucleotides: 12. This CDR3 comprises 16 residues. The CDR3 spells CASSQAAGGPDKTQYF. In DNA, the CDR3 is TGTGCCAGCAGCCAGGCAGCGGGAGGGCCAGACAAGACCCAGTACTTC.

This clone appeared once. The chain recombines TRBV5-1 with TRBJ2-3; 7 nucleotides match TRBD2. Germline CDR1 reads SGHRS; CDR2 reads YFSETQ. CDR3 length equals 15 residues. The junction had 9 bases not matched to a gene; V was cut back by 5 bases and J by 3 bases. The CDR3: CASRVEGGPTDTQYF. The DNA of the CDR3 is TGCGCCAGCAGGGTCGAGGGAGGGCCAACAGATACGCAGTATTTT.

The chain recombines TRBV5-5 with TRBJ2-7, with D possibly matching TRBD1 (7 bases). Trimming pared 4 bases from V and 0 bases from J, leaving 14 bases between. This CDR3 spans 15 amino acids. The germline V gene has CDR1 SGHKS and CDR2 YYEKEE (reference sequence). The CDR3 DNA reads as TGTGCCAGCAGCCTTGGCGGGGACAGCTCCTACGAGCAGTACTTC. Amino acids: CASSLGGDSSYEQYF.

The J gene is TRBJ2-7, the V gene TRBV5-1; 7 nucleotides align to TRBD1. This CDR3 region has 14 residues. The junction had 4 bases not matched to a gene; V was cut back by 4 bases and J by 0 bases. Per the germline V gene, CDR1 is SGHRS and CDR2 is YFSETQ. The CDR3 DNA follows: TGCGCCAGCAGCCAGGGGGACAACTCCTACGAGCAGTACTTC. Its protein product is CASSQGDNSYEQYF.

The genes are TRBV5-4 and TRBJ2-1; weak D call: TRBD2 (7 bases). Trimming left V 4 bases short and J 7 bases short, with 15 bases between. The CDR3 has 14 residues. In germline, CDR1 is SGHNT, CDR2 YYREEE (reference sequence). The CDR3 bases are TGTGCCAGCAGCACACAGGGAGGGAAAAATGAGCAGTTCTTC. Translated, it gives CASSTQGGKNEQFF.

This clone was seen only a few times. The same CDR3 also results from other DNA sequences found in this sample. This sequence joins TRBV5-1 and TRBJ1-1; TRBD1 matches at 7 bases. Germline V lookup: CDR1 SGHRS, CDR2 YFSETQ. This CDR3 spans 15 amino acids. The ends lost 3 bases at V and 4 bases at J; junction bases unmatched: 9. The CDR3 is CASSSSGTEGTEAFF. CDR3 sequence (DNA): TGCGCCAGCAGCTCTTCCGGGACAGAAGGCACTGAAGCTTTCTTT. Full variable domain (outside the CDR3, taken from reference TRBV5-1 and TRBJ1-1): KAGVTQTPRYLIKTRGQQVTLSCSPISGHRSVSWYQQTPGQGLQFLFEYFSETQRNKGNFPGRFSGRQFSNSRSEMNVSTLELGDSALYLCASSSSGTEGTEAFFGQGTRLTVV.

The chain couples TRBV5-1 to TRBJ2-3, with 7 positions matching TRBD1. Germline assignment: CDR1 SGHRS and CDR2 YFSETQ. CDR3 size: 15 residues. Germline trimming cut 0 bases from V and 4 bases from J; bases unmatched to any gene: 5. Here the CDR3 reads CASSLGQGGPDTQYF. DNA of the CDR3: TGCGCCAGCAGCTTGGGACAGGGTGGCCCAGATACGCAGTATTTT.

This sequence joins TRBV28 and TRBJ2-3; D not certain. Germline CDR1 reads MDHEN; CDR2 reads SYDVKM. V lost 3 bases to trimming and J lost 10 bases, with 11 bases between them. This CDR3 spans 12 amino acids. The CDR3 sequence is CASSFFPGPQYF. The CDR3 DNA reads TGTGCCAGCAGTTTTTTCCCCGGTCCGCAGTATTTT.

This chain joins TRBV2 and TRBJ2-7; TRBD1 aligns across 7 bases. The germline CDR1 and CDR2 sequences are SNHLY and FYNNEI. This CDR3 is built from 14 residues. V was pared by 5 bases and J by 0 bases, with 4 bases of the junction left unmatched. The CDR3 sequence: CASSPQGLSYEQYF. The CDR3 DNA reads as TGTGCCAGCAGTCCACAGGGGCTCTCCTACGAGCAGTACTTC.

This chain links TRBV7-9 with TRBJ2-3; the D gene is possibly TRBD2 (7 bases). The germline CDR1 and CDR2 sequences are SEHNR and FQNEAQ (reference sequence). The CDR3 is 15 amino acids. V shed 5 bases and J shed 6 bases, with 18 bases lying between them. CDR3 nucleotides: TGTGCCAGCAGCCCCGGGGGGCTCCGGATGGATACGCAGTATTTT. It yields the protein CASSPGGLRMDTQYF.

The rearrangement joins TRBV19 to TRBJ1-5; D is unresolved. CDR1 and CDR2 from the germline V gene are LNHDA and SQIVND (reference sequence). The CDR3 loop spans 12 amino acids. With 5 bases removed from V and 4 bases from J, the gap between germline ends came to 6 bases. The CDR3 here is CASSHVNQPQHF. The DNA for the CDR3 is TGTGCCAGTAGTCACGTGAATCAGCCCCAGCATTTT.

Concerning this clone itself: Other DNA sequences of this sample code for an identical CDR3. This chain connects TRBV6-6 to TRBJ1-3; the D gene is possibly TRBD1 (6 bases). V shed 4 bases and J shed 0 bases, with 10 bases lying between them. CDR1 is MNHNY and CDR2 is SVGAGI in the germline V gene (reference sequence). This CDR3 region has 15 residues. This chain's CDR3 is CASSSPDSSGNTIYF. The CDR3 DNA reads TGTGCCAGCAGTTCACCGGACAGCTCTGGAAACACCATATATTTT.

Note on this clone: The same CDR3 can be traced to other DNA sequences in this sample. This chain links TRBV27 with TRBJ1-1; unclear D gene. Trimming cost V 5 bases and J 1 base, with 8 bases left between them. CDR3 length: 13 residues. Germline CDR1 MNHEY, CDR2 SMNVEV (reference sequence). Written as DNA, the CDR3 is TGTGCCAGCAGTCTGAAGGGGAACACTGAAGCTTTCTTT. This translates into CASSLKGNTEAFF.

On this clone: Other nucleotide sequences in the sample specify the same CDR3. The chain couples TRBV5-1 to TRBJ2-7; 12 bases agree with TRBD2. Germline V gene sequence: CDR1 SGHRS, CDR2 YFSETQ. This CDR3 is built from 15 residues. V lost 0 bases, J lost 3 bases, and 1 base stayed unmatched. Here the CDR3 reads CASSLGTSGNYEQYF. In DNA, the CDR3 is TGCGCCAGCAGCTTGGGGACTAGCGGGAACTACGAGCAGTACTTC.

This chain uses TRBV29-1 with TRBJ2-1; 8 bases are shared with TRBD2. The CDR3 has 14 residues. Germline V lookup: CDR1 SQVTM, CDR2 ANQGSEA. V lost 4 bases to trimming and J lost 7 bases; unmatched junction nucleotides: 9. The CDR3 region is CSVVLAEKWNEQFF. CDR3 nucleotides: TGCAGCGTTGTACTAGCGGAGAAATGGAATGAGCAGTTCTTC.

This clone was counted ten times or more. The chain combines TRBV7-3 with TRBJ1-5; D is ambiguous. Germline V lookup: CDR1 SGHTA, CDR2 FQGTGA. V was cut by 3 bases and J by 1 base, with 10 bases left in between. This CDR3 is built from 15 residues. The CDR3 region has the DNA TGTGCCAGCAGCTTTTATCGTGGCAGCAATCAGCCCCAGCATTTT. Translation gives CASSFYRGSNQPQHF.

The chain joins TRBV23-1 to TRBJ1-1; TRBD1 matches at 7 bases. TRBV23-1 falls under the ORF class, with uncertain function. This CDR3 is built from 15 residues. The V segment lost 4 bases and the J segment 3 bases; nucleotides outside the gene matches: 8. CDR3 DNA: TGCGCCAGCAGTCTCACAGGGGAAGGGGACACTGAAGCTTTCTTT. Translation: CASSLTGEGDTEAFF.

DNA for the CDR3: TGTGCCAGCAGCATTAGCGGGGCGCCTCCCACAGATACGCAGTATTTT. Translation gives CASSISGAPPTDTQYF. The chain combines TRBV11-3 with TRBJ2-3, with 8 bases fitting TRBD2. V lost 5 bases to trimming and J lost 2 bases; unmatched junction nucleotides: 9. Per the germline V gene, CDR1 is SGHNT and CDR2 is YENEEA. This CDR3 has 16 residues. Drawing the rest from reference TRBV11-3 and TRBJ2-3, the complete variable domain is EAGVVQSPRYKIIEKKQPVAFWCNPISGHNTLYWYLQNLGQGPELLIRYENEEAVDDSQLPKDRFSAERLKGVDSTLKIQPAELGDSAVYLCASSISGAPPTDTQYFGPGTRLTVL.